This TCR beta chain was identified in a study of shared clonotypes between healthy human individuals. Terminally differentiated effector memory CD45RA+ cells were excluded from the naive CD8 cells, which were CD45RO-negative and positively selected for CCR7. The donor population consisted of healthy HIV-negative adults with no recent acute infections or vaccinations. Trimming took off 3 bases at V and 9 bases at J, with 9 bases between the two ends. This CDR3 region has 12 residues. CDR1 SGHDN and CDR2 FVKESK come from the germline V gene. Libraries were prepared by immunoSEQ multiplex PCR; TCRdb keeps only in-frame clonotypes and omits some of them. The table lists roughly 810,000 clones, about 96% of them singletons.

This receptor was obtained from a man in his thirties or forties in good health. Specimen: naive CD8+ T cells sorted from blood. V and J are TRBV14 and TRBJ2-1; no definite D call. For the CDR3, the DNA is TGTGCCAGCAGCCAGTCCTGGGGTGAGCAGTTCTTC. Amino acid sequence: CASSQSWGEQFF.